Sequencing of this T cell receptor (beta chain) was carried out in a study of a mutant IDH1 vaccine in newly diagnosed glioma. The study's findings and limits: Pseudoprogression seemingly bore no relation to changes in top peripheral T cell clonotypes.

Turning to this clone: Antigen unknown.

Germline values: CDR1 SGHTA, CDR2 FQGNSA. V lost 3 bases to trimming and J lost 1 base, with 8 bases between them. The CDR3 loop spans 14 amino acids. Time point specified: week 5, during vaccination. Every vaccine dose comprised 300 ug of mutant IDH1 20-mer peptide plus topical imiquimod. Only in-frame clones appear in the TCRdb table, and some are missing; sequencing was by immunoSEQ multiplex PCR. Of about 40,000 clones in the sample, roughly 90% were seen once. The sample consisted of PBMCs, taken from a glioma patient whose treatment included an IDH1 peptide vaccine. This clonotype originated in a middle-aged man with glioma. The chain joins TRBV7-2 to TRBJ2-3; D is undetermined. CDR3 nucleotides: TGTGCCAGCAGCTTGACTGGAGGCACAGATACGCAGTATTTT. The encoded protein is CASSLTGGTDTQYF.